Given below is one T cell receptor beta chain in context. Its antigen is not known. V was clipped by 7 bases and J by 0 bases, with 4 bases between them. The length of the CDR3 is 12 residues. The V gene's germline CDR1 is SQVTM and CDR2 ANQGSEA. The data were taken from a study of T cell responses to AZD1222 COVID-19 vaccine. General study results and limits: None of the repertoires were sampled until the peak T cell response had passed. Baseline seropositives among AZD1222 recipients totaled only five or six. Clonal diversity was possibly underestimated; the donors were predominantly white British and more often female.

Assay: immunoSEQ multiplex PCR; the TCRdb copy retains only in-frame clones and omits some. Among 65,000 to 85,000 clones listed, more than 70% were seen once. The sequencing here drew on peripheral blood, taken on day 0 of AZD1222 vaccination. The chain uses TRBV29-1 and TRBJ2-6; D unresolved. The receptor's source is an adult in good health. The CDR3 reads CSAGSGANVLTF. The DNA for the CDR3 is TGCAGCGCCGGCTCTGGGGCCAACGTCCTGACTTTC.